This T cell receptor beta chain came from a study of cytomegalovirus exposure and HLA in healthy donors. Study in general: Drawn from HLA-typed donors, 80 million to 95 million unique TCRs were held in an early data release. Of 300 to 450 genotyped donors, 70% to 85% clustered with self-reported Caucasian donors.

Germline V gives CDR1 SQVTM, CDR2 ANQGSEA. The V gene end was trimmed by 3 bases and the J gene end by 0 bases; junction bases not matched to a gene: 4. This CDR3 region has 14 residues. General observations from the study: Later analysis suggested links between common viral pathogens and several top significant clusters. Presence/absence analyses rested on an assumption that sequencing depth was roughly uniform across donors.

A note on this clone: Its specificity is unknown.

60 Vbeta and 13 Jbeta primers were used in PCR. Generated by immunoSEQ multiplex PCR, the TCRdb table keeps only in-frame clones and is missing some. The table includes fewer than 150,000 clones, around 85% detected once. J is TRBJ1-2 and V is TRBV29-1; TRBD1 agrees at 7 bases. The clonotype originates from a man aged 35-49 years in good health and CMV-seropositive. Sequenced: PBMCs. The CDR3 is CSVDTDRPNYGYTF. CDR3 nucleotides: TGCAGCGTTGACACGGACAGGCCTAACTATGGCTACACCTTC.